This TCR beta chain was profiled in a study of blood T cell repertoires in COVID-19 (TCRdb year 2020). Background on the whole study: Samples covering the acute and convalescent phases of COVID-19 were provided by collaborators in the United States, Italy and Spain. The material from the prospective study consisted of cDNA or gDNA derived from T cells, B-cell-depleted T cells, or PBMCs. Subjects who had been exposed to COVID-19, were actively infected with it, or had recovered from it provided the deeply sampled blood TCRbeta repertoires that made up the dataset. The repertoires were released in a freely available public database intended as a resource for research on the immune response to SARS-CoV-2. The samples were drawn from the first 160 participants of the ongoing ImmuneRACE study and from 950 to 1,500 subjects provided by 6 global collaborators. The sample metadata nearly always contained a de-identified subject ID, COVID-19 status, age in years and sex. Where available, HLA class I and class II types were obtained from metadata supplied by the sample provider rather than from assay-based typing.

TCRbeta CDR3 regions were amplified from genomic DNA by means of the immunoSEQ Assay, a bias-controlled multiplex PCR. In the paper's pipeline: The number of nucleated cells in each sample was estimated by amplification of reference gene primers within the assay. To quantify the absolute abundance of each unique TCRbeta CDR3 rearrangement, sequence reads were collapsed and filtered. Productive Simpson clonality was computed per sample as the square root of Simpson's diversity index over productive rearrangements. TCRdb took this table from immuneACCESS and kept in-frame rearrangements with V and J called. Such tables lack part of the clones; where checked against another copy, unresolved V genes explain under half of the gap, and the rest is unexplained. V, J and clone size are taken as reported in that table, and D and trimming were inferred from the DNA itself. Present in this sample are about 94,000 clones, 75% to 85% of which were seen just once. The ten top clones hold over 15% of the sample.

Whole blood was collected in K2EDTA tubes by collaborating institutions according to the institutions' own protocols. Collaborator samples were shipped for TCRbeta analysis as frozen whole blood, isolated PBMCs, or DNA extracted from either sample type. What the research found in general, with its limitations: Clinical and demographic metadata were provided uncurated, with the amount varying by source and participant.

A note on this clone: Its specific antigen is unknown. No much larger clone is present one base from it, and per-base qualities are unavailable.

V lost 0 bases and J lost 6 bases; the stretch between them is 13 bases long. CDR1 and CDR2 were assigned from the germline V gene (reference sequence) as SGHNT and YYREEE. The CDR3 covers 15 residues, taking in both the cysteine and the phenylalanine. The sequence is cut down to CDR3 DNA, 45 bases in frame from base 1. The sequence derives from a human donor in a cohort sampled during active COVID-19. Sequencing used peripheral blood. Rearrangement joined TRBV5-4 to TRBJ2-1; TRBD2 could be the D gene, as 6 bases match. Read as DNA, the sequence is TGTGCCAGCAGCTTGGCCGGGCGGGGAGGCAATGAGCAGTTCTTC. This is translated as CASSLAGRGGNEQFF.